This T cell receptor delta chain was sequenced during a study of gamma-delta chains in newborns, infants, children. TCRdb re-called clones from the reads via CATT. The sample has more than 9,000 delta-chain clones, about 3.6% seen once; the top ten hold approximately 8.9%. This CDR3 has 13 residues. Germline lookup yields CDR1 GEAIGNYY and CDR2 EKD. V dropped 3 bases and J dropped 13; count of bases not matched to a gene: 13. On this clone itself: A clone one base away is much larger, so this may be a read error.

The sequence came from a child who was a newborn, infant or young child, either healthy, febrile or measles-vaccinated (not recorded which). This sequence joins TRDV2 and TRDJ1; 7 bases agree with TRDD3. Sequenced: blood. CDR3 in amino acids: CACDALGGKGPIF. The CDR3 DNA is TGTGCCTGTGACGCGCTGGGGGGCAAGGGACCCATCTTT.